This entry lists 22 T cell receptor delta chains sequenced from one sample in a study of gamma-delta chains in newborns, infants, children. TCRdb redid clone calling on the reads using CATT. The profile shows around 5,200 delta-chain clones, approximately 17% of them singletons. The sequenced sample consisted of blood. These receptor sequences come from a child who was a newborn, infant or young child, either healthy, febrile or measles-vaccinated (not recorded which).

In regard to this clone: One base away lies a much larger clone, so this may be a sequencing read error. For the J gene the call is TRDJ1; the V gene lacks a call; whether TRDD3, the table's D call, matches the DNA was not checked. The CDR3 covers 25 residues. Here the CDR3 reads CALGERFVPFLNWVDREPYTDKLIF. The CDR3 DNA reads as TGTGCTCTTGGGGAGCGATTCGTCCCCTTCTTGAACTGGGTGGATAGAGAGCCGTACACCGATAAACTCATCTTT.

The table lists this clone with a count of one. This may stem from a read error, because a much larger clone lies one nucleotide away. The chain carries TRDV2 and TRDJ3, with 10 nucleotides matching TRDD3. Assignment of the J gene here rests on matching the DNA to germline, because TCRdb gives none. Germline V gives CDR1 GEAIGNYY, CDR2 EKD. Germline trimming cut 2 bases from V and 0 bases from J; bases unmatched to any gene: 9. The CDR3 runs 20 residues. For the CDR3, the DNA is TGTGCCTGTGACAAACTGGGGGATCAGAGGAGCTCCTGGGACACCCGACAGATGTTTTTC. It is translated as CACDKLGDQRSSWDTRQMFF.

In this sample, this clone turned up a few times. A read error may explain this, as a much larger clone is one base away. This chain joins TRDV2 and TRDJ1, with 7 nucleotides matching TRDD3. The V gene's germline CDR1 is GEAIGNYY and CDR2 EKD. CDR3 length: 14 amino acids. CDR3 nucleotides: TGTGCCTGTGACGCCTGGGGGGGCACCGATAAACTCACCTTT. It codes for CACDAWGGTDKLTF.

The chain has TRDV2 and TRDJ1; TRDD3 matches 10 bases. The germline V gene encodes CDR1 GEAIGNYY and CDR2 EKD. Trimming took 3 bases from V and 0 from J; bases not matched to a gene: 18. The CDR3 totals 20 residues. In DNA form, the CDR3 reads TGTGCCTGTGACTATGTCTCGGGGGATACGAGGGGTTCGGACACCGATAAACTCATCTTT. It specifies CACDYVSGDTRGSDTDKLIF.

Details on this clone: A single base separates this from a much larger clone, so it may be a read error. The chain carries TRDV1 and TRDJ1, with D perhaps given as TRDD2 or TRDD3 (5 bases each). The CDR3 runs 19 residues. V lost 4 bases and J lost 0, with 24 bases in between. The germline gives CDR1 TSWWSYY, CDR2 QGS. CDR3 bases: TGTGCTCTTGGGGGCCCTTCTACCTGGGACCTACTTTACACCGATAAACTCATCTTT. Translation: CALGGPSTWDLLYTDKLIF.

Here the CDR3 DNA reads TGTGCTCTTGGGGGACCCCCCCTACGACTGTGGGGACTGTACACCGATAAACTCATCTTT. This encodes CALGGPPLRLWGLYTDKLIF. The assigned J gene is TRDJ1, but the V gene is uncalled; the DNA was not compared with TRDD3, the D call given in the table. This CDR3 is 20 amino acids long.

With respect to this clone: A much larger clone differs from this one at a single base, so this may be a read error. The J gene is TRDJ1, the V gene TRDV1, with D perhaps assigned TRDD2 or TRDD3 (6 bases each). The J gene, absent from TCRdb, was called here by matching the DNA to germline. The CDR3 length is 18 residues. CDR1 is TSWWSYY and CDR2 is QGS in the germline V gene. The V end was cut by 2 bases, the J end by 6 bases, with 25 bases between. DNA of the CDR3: TGTGCTCTTGGGGAATGGTGCCCCTCCTACGATGGGGGGAATAAACTCATCTTT. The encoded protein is CALGEWCPSYDGGNKLIF.

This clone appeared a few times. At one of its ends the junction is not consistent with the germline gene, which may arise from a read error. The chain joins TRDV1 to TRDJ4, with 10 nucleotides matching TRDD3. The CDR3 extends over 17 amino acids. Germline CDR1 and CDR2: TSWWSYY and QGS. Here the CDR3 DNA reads TGTGCTCTTGGGGAATTACTGGGGGATCCGAGGCCCAGACCCCAGATCTTT. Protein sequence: CALGELLGDPRPRPQIF.

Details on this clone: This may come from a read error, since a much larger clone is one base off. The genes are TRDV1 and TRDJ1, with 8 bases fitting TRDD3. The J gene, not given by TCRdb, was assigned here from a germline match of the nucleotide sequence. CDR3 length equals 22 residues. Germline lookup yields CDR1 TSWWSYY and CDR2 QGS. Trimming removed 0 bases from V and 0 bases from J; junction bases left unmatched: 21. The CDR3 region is CALGELAPTDILGVPYTDKLIF. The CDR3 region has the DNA TGTGCTCTTGGGGAACTGGCACCTACCGATATACTGGGGGTCCCGTACACCGATAAACTCATCTTT.

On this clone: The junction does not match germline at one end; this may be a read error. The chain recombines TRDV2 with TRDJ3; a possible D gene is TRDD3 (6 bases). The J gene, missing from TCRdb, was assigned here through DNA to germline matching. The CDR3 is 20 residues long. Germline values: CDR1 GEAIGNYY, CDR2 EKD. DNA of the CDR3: TGTGCCTGTGACACCGGCTTTGGGGGGTCCAGCTCCTGGGACACCCGTCAGATGTTTTTC. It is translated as CACDTGFGGSSSWDTRQMFF.

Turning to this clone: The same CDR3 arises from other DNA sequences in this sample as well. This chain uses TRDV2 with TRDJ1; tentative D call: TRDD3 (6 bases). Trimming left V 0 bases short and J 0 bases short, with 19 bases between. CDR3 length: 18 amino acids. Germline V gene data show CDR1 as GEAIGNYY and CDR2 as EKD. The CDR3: CACDTVPTGKGDTDKLIF. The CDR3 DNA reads TGTGCCTGTGACACCGTTCCGACTGGGAAAGGGGACACCGATAAACTCATCTTT.

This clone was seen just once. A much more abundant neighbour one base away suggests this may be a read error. The CDR3 here is CACDPLGDTRGTDKLIF. The CDR3 bases are TGTGCCTGTGACCCCCTGGGGGATACGAGGGGAACCGATAAACTCATCTTT. The chain carries TRDV2 and TRDJ1; 12 bases line up with TRDD3. As TCRdb names no J gene, one was assigned here on the basis of a DNA match to germline. CDR1 and CDR2 (germline): GEAIGNYY, EKD. V gave up 3 bases and J gave up 2 bases; unmatched junction bases: 9. The CDR3 totals 17 residues.

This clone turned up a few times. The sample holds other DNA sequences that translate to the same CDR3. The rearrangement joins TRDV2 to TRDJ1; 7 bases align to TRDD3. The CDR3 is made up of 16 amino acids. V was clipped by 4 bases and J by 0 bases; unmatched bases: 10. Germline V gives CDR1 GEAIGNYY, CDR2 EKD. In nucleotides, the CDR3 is TGTGCCTGTGAGGGGATGACTGGGGCCAACACCGATAAACTCATCTTT. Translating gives CACEGMTGANTDKLIF.

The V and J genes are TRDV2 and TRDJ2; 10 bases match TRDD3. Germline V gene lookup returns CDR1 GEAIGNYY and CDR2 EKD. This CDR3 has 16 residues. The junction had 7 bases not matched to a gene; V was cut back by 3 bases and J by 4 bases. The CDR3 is CACDEVGDTTTAQLFF. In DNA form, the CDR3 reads TGTGCCTGTGACGAAGTGGGGGATACTACGACAGCACAACTCTTCTTT.

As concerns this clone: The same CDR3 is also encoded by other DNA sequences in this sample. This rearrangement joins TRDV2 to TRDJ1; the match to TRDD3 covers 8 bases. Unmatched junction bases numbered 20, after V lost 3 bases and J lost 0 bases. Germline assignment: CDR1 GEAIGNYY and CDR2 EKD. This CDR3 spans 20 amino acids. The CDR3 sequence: CACDPLGEQQRGGYTDKLIF. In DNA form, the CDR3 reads TGTGCCTGTGACCCGCTGGGGGAACAACAGAGGGGGGGATACACCGATAAACTCATCTTT.

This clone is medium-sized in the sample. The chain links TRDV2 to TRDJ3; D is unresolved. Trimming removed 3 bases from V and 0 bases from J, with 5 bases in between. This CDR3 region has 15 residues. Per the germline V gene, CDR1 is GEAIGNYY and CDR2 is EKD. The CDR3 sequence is CACDPISWDTRQMFF. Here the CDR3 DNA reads TGTGCCTGTGACCCAATCTCCTGGGACACCCGACAGATGTTTTTC.

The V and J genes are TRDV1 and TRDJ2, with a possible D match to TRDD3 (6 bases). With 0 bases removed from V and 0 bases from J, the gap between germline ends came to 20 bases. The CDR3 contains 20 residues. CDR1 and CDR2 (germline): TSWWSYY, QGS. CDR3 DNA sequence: TGTGCTCTTGGGGAACTAGTCGGGCTCTGGGGTCCGGCTTTGACAGCACAACTCTTCTTT. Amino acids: CALGELVGLWGPALTAQLFF.

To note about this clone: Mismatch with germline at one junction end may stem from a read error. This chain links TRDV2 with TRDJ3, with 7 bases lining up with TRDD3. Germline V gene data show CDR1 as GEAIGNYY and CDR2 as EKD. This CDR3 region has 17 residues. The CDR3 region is CAGDTAGIGRDTRQMFF. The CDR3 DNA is TGTGCCGGTGACACCGCGGGGATAGGCAGGGACACCCGACAGATGTTTTTC.

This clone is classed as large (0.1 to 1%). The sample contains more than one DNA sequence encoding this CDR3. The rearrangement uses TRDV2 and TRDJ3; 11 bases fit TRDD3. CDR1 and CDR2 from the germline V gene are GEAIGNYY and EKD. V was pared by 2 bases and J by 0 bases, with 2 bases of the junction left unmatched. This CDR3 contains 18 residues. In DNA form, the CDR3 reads TGTGCCTGTGACAATACTGGGGGATACTCCTGGGACACCCGACAGATGTTTTTC. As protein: CACDNTGGYSWDTRQMFF.

The CDR3 nucleotides are TGTGCCTGTGACACCGTACTGGGGGATAATACATGGGACACCCGACAGATGTTTTTC. Translating gives CACDTVLGDNTWDTRQMFF. This chain uses TRDV2 with TRDJ3, with 11 bases matching TRDD3. The V gene end was trimmed by 0 bases and the J gene end by 4 bases; junction bases not matched to a gene: 7. The CDR3 totals 19 residues. Per germline, CDR1 GEAIGNYY and CDR2 EKD.

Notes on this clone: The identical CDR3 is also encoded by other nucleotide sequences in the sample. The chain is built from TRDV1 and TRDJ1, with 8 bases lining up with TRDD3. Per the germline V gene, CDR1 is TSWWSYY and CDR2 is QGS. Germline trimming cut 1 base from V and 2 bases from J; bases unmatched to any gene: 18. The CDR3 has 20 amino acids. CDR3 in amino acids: CALGEPQLHWGPRGTDKLIF. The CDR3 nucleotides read TGTGCTCTTGGGGAACCCCAACTCCACTGGGGGCCACGGGGTACCGATAAACTCATCTTT.

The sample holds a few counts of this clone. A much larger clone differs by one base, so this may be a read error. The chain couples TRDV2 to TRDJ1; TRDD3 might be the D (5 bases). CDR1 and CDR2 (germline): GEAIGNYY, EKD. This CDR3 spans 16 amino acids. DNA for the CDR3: TGTGCCTGTGACCAAGTGGGGACCCCGTACACCGGTAAACTCATCTTT. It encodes CACDQVGTPYTGKLIF.